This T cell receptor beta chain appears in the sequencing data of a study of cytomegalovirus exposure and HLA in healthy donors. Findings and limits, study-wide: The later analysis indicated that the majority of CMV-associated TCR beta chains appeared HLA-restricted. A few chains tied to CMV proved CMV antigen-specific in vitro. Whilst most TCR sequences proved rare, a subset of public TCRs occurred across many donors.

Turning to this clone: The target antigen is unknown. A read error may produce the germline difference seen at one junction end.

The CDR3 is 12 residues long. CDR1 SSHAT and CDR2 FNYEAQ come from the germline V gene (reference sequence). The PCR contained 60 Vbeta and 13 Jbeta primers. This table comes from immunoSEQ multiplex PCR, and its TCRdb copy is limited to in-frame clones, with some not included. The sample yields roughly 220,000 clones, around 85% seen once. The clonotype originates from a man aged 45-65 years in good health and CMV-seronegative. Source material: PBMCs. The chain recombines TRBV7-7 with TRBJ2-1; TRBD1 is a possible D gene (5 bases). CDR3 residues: CASSSSGYEQFF. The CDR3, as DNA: TGTGCTAGCAGCTCCTCAGGGTATGAGCAGTTCTTC.